The text below deals with one T cell receptor (beta chain). The target antigen is unknown. This specimen belongs to a study of cytomegalovirus exposure and HLA in healthy donors. The study's findings and limits: Earlier analysis found most TCR beta V segments productive about 87% or about 30% of the time. The classifier reportedly diagnosed cytomegalovirus status with high sensitivity and specificity.

Vbeta (60) and Jbeta (13) primers were used in the PCR. Here immunoSEQ multiplex PCR was the method, and the copy in TCRdb shows in-frame clones only, minus some. The table shows about 120,000 clones, with 74% occurring only once. Healthy bone marrow donors made up the donor group. Though probably carrying unrecorded immune exposures, donors were nominally healthy at sampling. This receptor was taken from a human donor in good health. What was sequenced was PBMCs.

CDR3 in amino acids: CASSLGQPSGELFF. In DNA form, the CDR3 reads TGTGCCAGCAGCTTGGGACAGCCGTCCGGGGAGCTGTTTTTT. The gene calls are TRBV7-2 and TRBJ2-2; 7 bases are shared with TRBD1. Germline CDR1 is SGHTA and CDR2 is FQGNSA. J lost 6 bases, V lost 3 bases, and 4 bases had no gene match. The CDR3 sequence is 14 residues long.